This T cell receptor beta chain was sequenced in a study of human T cells and chemical hapten exposure. J gave up 1 base and V 4 bases, and 5 bases lay outside the gene matches. The germline V gene has CDR1 SGDLS and CDR2 YYNGEE. CDR3 size: 15 residues. The sample's time point: pre-sensitization, week 0. This sample's treatment: therapeutic diphenylcyclopropenone sensitization with weekly scalp DPC. During construction of the library, unique molecular identifiers were attached to individual cDNA molecules for quantitative, reproducible TCR counting. TCRdb processed the RACE reads anew with MiXCR; each CDR3 protein has one entry. Among some 330,000 distinct CDR3 sequences, 4.5% to 7% were seen once, and the ten largest hold about 7.7%.

V and J are TRBV9 and TRBJ2-7, with 10 bases fitting TRBD1. This TCR came from a young woman with alopecia areata. Some clones in this sample may be carry-over from other donors' samples. The sequences come from whole blood, collected in connection with sensitization to the hapten diphenylcyclopropenone (DPC). The CDR3 DNA follows: TGTGCCAGCAGCCCAGGACAGGGGGAGTCCTACGAGCAGTACTTC. Protein sequence: CASSPGQGESYEQYF.